The clone carrying this TCR beta chain was observed a handful of times. TCRdb passed the 5' RACE reads through MiXCR, listing each CDR3 protein once. The table lists about 550,000 distinct CDR3 sequences, over 15% of them singletons. The CDR3 runs 17 residues. V lost 5 bases, J lost 2 bases, and 15 bases stayed unmatched. Germline values: CDR1 SGHRS, CDR2 YFSETQ. The data were obtained in a study of T cells after yellow fever vaccination. Background on the study: Researchers used SMART-Seq v4 Ultra Low Input to prepare fractions that had low cell numbers.

The V and J genes are TRBV5-1 and TRBJ2-7; TRBD1 matches at 8 bases. This TCR was sampled from a young man who received the YFV17D yellow fever vaccine. The sequencing here drew on PBMCs, taken 15 days after the yellow fever booster vaccination. CDR3 coding DNA: TGCGCCAGCAGGACCTCAATCGACAGGGGCCCTACCTACGAGCAGTACTTC. Encoded protein: CASRTSIDRGPTYEQYF.